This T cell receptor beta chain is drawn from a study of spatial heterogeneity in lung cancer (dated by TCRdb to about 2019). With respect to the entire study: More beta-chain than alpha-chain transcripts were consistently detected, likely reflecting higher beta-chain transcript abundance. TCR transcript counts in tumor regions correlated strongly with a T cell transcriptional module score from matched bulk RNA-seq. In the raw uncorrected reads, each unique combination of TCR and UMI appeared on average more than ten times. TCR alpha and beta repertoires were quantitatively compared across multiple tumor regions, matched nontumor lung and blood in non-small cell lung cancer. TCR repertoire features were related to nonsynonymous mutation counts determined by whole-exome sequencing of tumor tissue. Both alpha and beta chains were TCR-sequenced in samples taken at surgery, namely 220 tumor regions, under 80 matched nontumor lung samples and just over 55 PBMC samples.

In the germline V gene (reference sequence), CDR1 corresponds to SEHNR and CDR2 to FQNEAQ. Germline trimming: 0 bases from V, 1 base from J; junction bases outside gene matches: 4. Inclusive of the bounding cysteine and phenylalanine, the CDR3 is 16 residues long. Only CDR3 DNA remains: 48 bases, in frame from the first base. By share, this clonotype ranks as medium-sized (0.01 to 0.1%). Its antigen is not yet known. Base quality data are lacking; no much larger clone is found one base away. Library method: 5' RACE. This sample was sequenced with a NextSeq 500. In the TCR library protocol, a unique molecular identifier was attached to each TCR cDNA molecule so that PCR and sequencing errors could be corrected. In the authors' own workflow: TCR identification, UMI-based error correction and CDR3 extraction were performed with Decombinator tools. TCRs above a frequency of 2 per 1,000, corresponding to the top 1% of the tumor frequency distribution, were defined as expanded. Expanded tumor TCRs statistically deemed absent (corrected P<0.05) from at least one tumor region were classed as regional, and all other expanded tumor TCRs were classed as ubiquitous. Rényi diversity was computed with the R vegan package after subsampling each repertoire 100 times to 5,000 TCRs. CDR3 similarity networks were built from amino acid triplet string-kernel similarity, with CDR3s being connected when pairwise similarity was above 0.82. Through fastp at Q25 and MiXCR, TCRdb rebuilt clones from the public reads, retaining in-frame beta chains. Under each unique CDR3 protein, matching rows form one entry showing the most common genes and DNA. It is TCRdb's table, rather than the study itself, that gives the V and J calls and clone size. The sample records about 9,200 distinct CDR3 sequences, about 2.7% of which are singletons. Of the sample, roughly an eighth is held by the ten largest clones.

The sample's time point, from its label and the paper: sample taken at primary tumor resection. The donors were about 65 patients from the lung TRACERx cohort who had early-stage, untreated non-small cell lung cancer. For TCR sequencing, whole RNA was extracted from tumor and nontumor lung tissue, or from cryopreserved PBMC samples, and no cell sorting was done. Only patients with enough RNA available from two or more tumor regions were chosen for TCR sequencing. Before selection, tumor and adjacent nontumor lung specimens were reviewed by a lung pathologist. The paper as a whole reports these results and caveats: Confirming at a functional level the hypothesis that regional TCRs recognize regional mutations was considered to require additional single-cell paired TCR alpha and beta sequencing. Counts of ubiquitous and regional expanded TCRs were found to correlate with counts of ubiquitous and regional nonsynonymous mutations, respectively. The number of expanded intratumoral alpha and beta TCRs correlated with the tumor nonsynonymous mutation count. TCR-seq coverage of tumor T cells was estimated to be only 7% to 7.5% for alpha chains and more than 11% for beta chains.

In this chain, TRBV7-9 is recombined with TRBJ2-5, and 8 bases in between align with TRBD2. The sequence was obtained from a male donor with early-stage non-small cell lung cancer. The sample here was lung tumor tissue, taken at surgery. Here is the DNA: TGTGCCAGCAGCTTAGCGGGGCTAGCGGGCCAAGAGACCCAGTACTTC. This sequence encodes CASSLAGLAGQETQYF.